The rows below give T cell receptor beta chains drawn from one sample of a study of cytomegalovirus exposure and HLA in healthy donors. Clones were sequenced by immunoSEQ multiplex PCR, and TCRdb holds only the in-frame ones, with some missing. The repertoire holds about 96,000 clones, about four fifths seen once, with roughly 3% in the top ten. Sequencing used PBMCs. The receptors originated from a female donor in good health and CMV-seropositive. CDR3s include the opening cysteine and the closing phenylalanine or tryptophan. D genes are given only for firm matches. Clone size, where shown, is once, few, many, or a class for clones that have expanded.

v_call	j_call	d_call	clone_size	cdr3_nt	cdr3_aa
TRBV5-1	TRBJ2-5	TRBD2	.	TGCGCCAGCAGCTTCCGGGGAGGGGATGAGACCCAGTACTTC	CASSFRGGDETQYF
TRBV29-1	TRBJ2-7	.	.	TGCAGCGTGCGGGCCTCCGCCTACGAGCAGTACTTC	CSVRASAYEQYF
TRBV7-8	TRBJ1-1	.	.	TGTGCCAGCAGCTTAGATCCAGGGCAGGAATACGCTTTCTTT	CASSLDPGQEYAFF
TRBV5-1	TRBJ2-7	TRBD1	.	TGCGCCAGCAGCTTGGCCGTGGGGGGACAGGGGATGATCCCCTACGAGCAGTACTTC	CASSLAVGGQGMIPYEQYF
TRBV7-2	TRBJ1-2	.	few	TGTGCCAGCAAGTTCGACTCCGTGCCATCTAACTATGGCTACACCTTC	CASKFDSVPSNYGYTF
TRBV28	TRBJ1-4	.	.	TGTGCCAGCATAGCCGCCGGGACAAGAAATGAAAAACTGTTTTTT	CASIAAGTRNEKLFF
TRBV4-2	TRBJ2-2	TRBD2	.	TGTGCCAGCAGCCAAGCCGGTGGGCTAGCGGGAGGAACCGGGGAGCTGTTTTTT	CASSQAGGLAGGTGELFF
TRBV5-1	TRBJ2-3	TRBD2	.	TGCGCCAGCAGCTTAAGAGCGCTAGCGGGAGGGTCTGCAGATACGCAGTATTTT	CASSLRALAGGSADTQYF
TRBV7-9	TRBJ1-2	TRBD1	.	TGTGCCAGCAGCTTGGGACAGGCCTTCTATGGCTACACCTTC	CASSLGQAFYGYTF
TRBV7-9	TRBJ1-1	.	once	TGTGCCAGCAGCTTTCAGGTTAACACTGAAGCTTTCTTT	CASSFQVNTEAFF